This T cell receptor (beta chain) was documented in a study of human thymus T cells. Study-wide results and limits: Gene usage (both V and J) appeared biased in thymic and blood repertoires. Reports from related research described highly overlapping thymic repertoires among unrelated individuals.

Thymic material originated from resections removed in the course of corrective heart surgery. Samples came from healthy Finnish infants during open corrective cardiac surgery. This clone was counted only a few times. Its specificity is not known. Sequencing was performed with immunoSEQ multiplex PCR; in TCRdb, only in-frame clones are kept and a portion is missing. The sample yields 65,000 to 90,000 clones, 90% to 95% seen once. V was pared by 1 base and J by 0 bases, with 13 bases between. This CDR3 region has 18 residues. Germline loops: CDR1 ENHRY, CDR2 SYGVKD. Sequenced: thymus tissue. This clonotype originated in a girl under three years old with a congenital heart defect but otherwise immunologically healthy. J is TRBJ2-6 and V is TRBV10-3; D gene uncertain. The CDR3 loop is CAISECPEHPSGANVLTF. The CDR3 DNA sequence: TGTGCCATCAGTGAGTGCCCGGAACACCCCTCTGGGGCCAACGTCCTGACTTTC.